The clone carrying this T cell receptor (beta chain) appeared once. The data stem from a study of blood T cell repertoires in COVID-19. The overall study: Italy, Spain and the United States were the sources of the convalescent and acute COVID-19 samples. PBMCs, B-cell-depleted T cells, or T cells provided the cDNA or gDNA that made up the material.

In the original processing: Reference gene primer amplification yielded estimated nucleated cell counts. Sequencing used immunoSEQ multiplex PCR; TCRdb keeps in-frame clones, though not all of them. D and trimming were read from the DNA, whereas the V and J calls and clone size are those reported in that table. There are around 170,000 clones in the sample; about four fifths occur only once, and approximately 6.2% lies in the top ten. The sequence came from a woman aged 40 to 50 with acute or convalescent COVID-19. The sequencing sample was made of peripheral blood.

The chain's CDR3 is CASSEPGVTYEQYF. The CDR3 DNA follows: TGTGCCAGCAGTGAACCGGGGGTGACCTACGAGCAGTACTTC. The V call is TRBV6-1, the J call TRBJ2-7; tentative D call: TRBD2 (6 bases). V lost 2 bases, J lost 2 bases, and 10 bases lay in between. The CDR3 extends over 14 amino acids. Germline V lookup: CDR1 MNHNS, CDR2 SASEGT.